Listed here are 27 T cell receptor beta chains from one sample, sequenced in a study of shared clonotypes between healthy human individuals. Produced via immunoSEQ multiplex PCR; TCRdb's table is partial and in-frame only. This sample has some 510,000 clones, with more than 65% found just once. The sample taken for sequencing was PBMCs. All receptors come from a middle-aged woman in good health. Some clones in this sample may be carry-over from other donors' samples.

CDR3 loop: CASSLLRWGVEKLFF. CDR3 nucleotide sequence: TGTGCCAGCAGCTTATTACGCTGGGGCGTTGAAAAACTGTTTTTT. J is TRBJ1-4 and V is TRBV7-3, with D maybe TRBD1 (5 bases). Trimming removed 2 bases from V and 7 bases from J, with 14 bases in between. This CDR3 spans 15 amino acids. Germline V gene data show CDR1 as SGHTA and CDR2 as FQGTGA. The full variable domain, completed using reference TRBV7-3 and TRBJ1-4, is GAGVSQTPSNKVTEKGKYVELRCDPISGHTALYWYRQSLGQGPEFLIYFQGTGAADDSGLPNDRFFAVRPEGSVSTLKIQRTERGDSAVYLCASSLLRWGVEKLFFGSGTQLSVL.

The chain employs TRBV18 and TRBJ2-7; 8 nucleotides match TRBD1. This CDR3 has 15 amino acids. The V gene end was trimmed by 6 bases and the J gene end by 0 bases; junction bases not matched to a gene: 7. Germline V gene data show CDR1 as KGHSH and CDR2 as LQKENI. CDR3 sequence (DNA): TGTGCCAGCTCGGCTACAGGGGGAGTCTCCTACGAGCAGTACTTC. Translation: CASSATGGVSYEQYF. The full variable domain, completed using reference TRBV18 and TRBJ2-7, is NAGVMQNPRHLVRRRGQEARLRCSPMKGHSHVYWYRQLPEEGLKFMVYLQKENIIDESGMPKERFSAEFPKEGPSILRIQQVVRGDSAAYFCASSATGGVSYEQYFGPGTRLTVT.

The chain is built from TRBV19 and TRBJ2-1, with D hard to call. The CDR3 loop spans 12 amino acids. The ends were cut back, 5 bases at V and 3 bases at J, with 5 bases in the middle. Germline V gene sequence: CDR1 LNHDA, CDR2 SQIVND (reference sequence). In DNA, the CDR3 is TGTGCCAGTAGTGATAACTACAATGAGCAGTTCTTC. Residues: CASSDNYNEQFF.

The rearrangement links TRBV5-1 to TRBJ2-1; 7 bases fit TRBD2. This CDR3 comprises 14 residues. Germline V gene sequence: CDR1 SGHRS, CDR2 YFSETQ. Unmatched junction bases numbered 5, after V lost 0 bases and J lost 8 bases. The CDR3 DNA follows: TGCGCCAGCAGCTTGGGGCGGGAGTTCTATGAGCAGTTCTTC. Its translation: CASSLGREFYEQFF.

This clone has more than one count but fewer than ten. The chain couples TRBV19 to TRBJ1-2; 7 bases line up with TRBD1. The CDR3 has 15 amino acids. The J segment lost 5 bases and the V segment lost 2 bases, leaving 8 bases of the junction unmatched. Germline CDR1 is LNHDA and CDR2 is SQIVND (reference sequence). The CDR3 bases are TGTGCCAGTAGTATATCGACAGGGACGGTTTATGGCTACACCTTC. It translates to CASSISTGTVYGYTF. Based on the CDR3 plus reference TRBV19 and TRBJ1-2, the full variable domain is DGGITQSPKYLFRKEGQNVTLSCEQNLNHDAMYWYRQDPGQGLRLIYYSQIVNDFQKGDIAEGYSVSREKKESFPLTVTSAQKNPTAFYLCASSISTGTVYGYTFGSGTRLTVV.

This clone was seen a single time. The rearrangement joins TRBV28 to TRBJ2-2, with D possibly matching TRBD1 (6 bases). The CDR3 consists of 14 residues. Germline V gene sequence: CDR1 MDHEN, CDR2 SYDVKM. Between the trimmed V and J ends, which lost 6 bases and 7 bases, there was a span of 15 bases. The CDR3 sequence is CASRLQGVSGELFF. The CDR3 DNA sequence: TGTGCCAGCAGGTTACAGGGTGTCAGCGGGGAGCTGTTTTTT.

The chain is built from TRBV6-1 and TRBJ2-7; tentative D call: TRBD1 (6 bases). V was cut by 4 bases and J by 8 bases, with 15 bases left in between. Germline lookup yields CDR1 MNHNS and CDR2 SASEGT. CDR3 length: 13 amino acids. In DNA, the CDR3 is TGTGCCAGCAGTGGGGCGGACAGAACCCAGCAGTACTTC. This translates into CASSGADRTQQYF.

On this clone: With only one base between it and a far larger clone, this is likely a read error. Other DNA sequences from this sample encode an identical CDR3 as well. J is TRBJ2-3 and V is TRBV7-3; TRBD2 is a possible D gene (6 bases). V was shortened by 4 bases and J by 0 bases, with 8 bases between the two germline ends. CDR1 is SGHTA, CDR2 FQGTGA, per germline. The CDR3 runs 14 residues. CDR3 sequence reads: CASSSGTSTDTQYF. Written as DNA, the CDR3 is TGTGCCAGCAGCTCTGGGACTAGCACAGATACGCAGTATTTT.

The chain couples TRBV28 to TRBJ1-2, with a tentative D call TRBD1 (5 bases). In germline, CDR1 is MDHEN, CDR2 SYDVKM. V was clipped by 5 bases and J by 5 bases, with 18 bases between them. This CDR3 spans 15 amino acids. The CDR3 DNA reads TGTGCCAGCAGTCCTGTAGGCAGGGCAGGGTATGGCTACACCTTC. Protein: CASSPVGRAGYGYTF.

This chain uses TRBV6-4 with TRBJ2-3; 10 bases map to TRBD2. This CDR3 has 16 residues. J was trimmed by 13 bases and V by 0 bases; bases with no gene match: 13. Per germline, CDR1 MRHNA and CDR2 SNTAGT. For the CDR3, the DNA is TGTGCCAGCAGTGACTCGGCTAGCGGGAGCGTCCTCCGGAAGTATTTT. This encodes CASSDSASGSVLRKYF.

The V gene is TRBV27, the J gene TRBJ2-3; no reliable D call. Trimming cost V 0 bases and J 2 bases, with 3 bases left between them. Germline V gene lookup returns CDR1 MNHEY and CDR2 SMNVEV (reference sequence). CDR3 size: 13 residues. CDR3: CASSLSYTDTQYF. In DNA form, the CDR3 reads TGTGCCAGCAGTTTATCGTACACAGATACGCAGTATTTT.

V and J are TRBV19 and TRBJ2-1, with 13 bases lining up with TRBD2. CDR1 is LNHDA, CDR2 SQIVND, per germline (reference sequence). CDR3 length: 15 residues. Unmatched junction bases numbered 4, after V lost 4 bases and J lost 7 bases. The CDR3 coding sequence is TGTGCCAGTAGTACAGGGACTAGCGGGATGAATGAGCAGTTCTTC. This sequence encodes CASSTGTSGMNEQFF.

The V call is TRBV27, the J call TRBJ1-5; a possible D gene is TRBD1 (6 bases). The CDR3 loop spans 15 amino acids. Trimming stripped 8 bases from V and 5 bases from J, with 19 bases between. Germline values: CDR1 MNHEY, CDR2 SMNVEV (reference sequence). CDR3 bases: TGTGCCAGCGGATACCCTACAGGGACCTATCAGCCCCAGCATTTT. Its translation: CASGYPTGTYQPQHF.

V is TRBV5-1 and J is TRBJ1-2; perhaps TRBD1 as D (6 bases). The CDR3 has 15 residues. V was shortened by 0 bases and J by 2 bases, with 11 bases between the two germline ends. CDR1 is SGHRS and CDR2 is YFSETQ in the germline V gene. In DNA, the CDR3 is TGCGCCAGCAGCTTGGTATCGGGACAAAACTATGGCTACACCTTC. It codes for CASSLVSGQNYGYTF.

The rearrangement joins TRBV5-1 to TRBJ2-5; 11 bases are shared with TRBD1. The CDR3 extends over 15 amino acids. With V trimmed by 3 bases and J by 4 bases, 5 bases remained unmatched. The V gene's germline CDR1 is SGHRS and CDR2 YFSETQ. DNA of the CDR3: TGCGCCAGCAGCTCCCCGGGACAGGGGGTAGAGACCCAGTACTTC. Encoded protein: CASSSPGQGVETQYF.

V and J are TRBV7-6 and TRBJ1-1; unclear D gene. CDR1 is SGHVS, CDR2 FNYEAQ, per germline. V lost 1 base, J lost 3 bases, and 12 bases lay in between. The CDR3 runs to 15 residues. The CDR3 is CASSLGSNRDTEAFF. The CDR3 DNA sequence: TGTGCCAGCAGCTTAGGTTCCAATCGGGACACTGAAGCTTTCTTT.

V is TRBV12-2 and J is TRBJ1-5. TRBV12-2 is a listed pseudogene. The CDR3 has 11 amino acids. The CDR3 region is CASRLHQPQHF. CDR3 DNA: TGTGCAAGTCGCTTACATCAGCCCCAGCATTTT.

The chain has TRBV11-3 and TRBJ2-1, with TRBD2 matching 14 bases. The germline V gene encodes CDR1 SGHNT and CDR2 YENEEA. J gave up 5 bases and V 4 bases, and 7 bases lay outside the gene matches. This CDR3 spans 17 amino acids. CDR3 sequence reads: CASSSRGLAGVDNEQFF. CDR3 sequence (DNA): TGTGCCAGCAGCTCCCGGGGACTAGCGGGAGTTGACAATGAGCAGTTCTTC.

On this clone: A read error may produce the germline difference seen at one junction end. The chain carries TRBV7-9 and TRBJ2-5, with D uncertain. This CDR3 comprises 14 residues. Germline V gene data show CDR1 as SEHNR and CDR2 as FQNEAQ (reference sequence). The CDR3 sequence: CASSLAGNQGTQYF. The DNA for the CDR3 is TGTGCCAGCAGCTTAGCAGGGAATCAAGGGACCCAGTACTTC.

This rearrangement joins TRBV6-1 to TRBJ1-2; 9 nucleotides agree with TRBD1. The V and J ends lost 2 bases and 9 bases, in that order; junction bases with no gene match: 7. From germline, CDR1 is MNHNS and CDR2 SASEGT. This CDR3 has 14 amino acids. Here the CDR3 reads CASSERWDRVSYTF. In DNA, the CDR3 is TGTGCCAGCAGTGAAAGGTGGGACAGGGTGAGCTACACCTTC.

This clone was observed a handful of times. The rearrangement joins TRBV6-4 to TRBJ2-1, with 9 bases that match TRBD1. The germline V gene has CDR1 MRHNA and CDR2 SNTAGT. This CDR3 is 15 amino acids long. With 0 bases clipped from V and 9 bases from J, the junction kept 6 bases outside the gene matches. This chain's CDR3 is CASSDSTGGLSEQFF. DNA for the CDR3: TGTGCCAGCAGTGACTCGACAGGGGGTTTGAGTGAGCAGTTCTTC.

This chain connects TRBV7-3 to TRBJ2-2; D is possibly TRBD2 (5 bases). V gave up 5 bases and J gave up 1 base, with 11 bases separating them. Germline CDR1 is SGHTA and CDR2 is FQGTGA. This CDR3 contains 15 residues. CDR3 sequence reads: CASSPGMGNTGELFF. In DNA form, the CDR3 reads TGTGCCAGCAGCCCGGGAATGGGGAACACCGGGGAGCTGTTTTTT. The full variable domain, with the rest looked up from reference TRBV7-3 and TRBJ2-2, is GAGVSQTPSNKVTEKGKYVELRCDPISGHTALYWYRQSLGQGPEFLIYFQGTGAADDSGLPNDRFFAVRPEGSVSTLKIQRTERGDSAVYLCASSPGMGNTGELFFGEGSRLTVL.

The J gene is TRBJ2-7, the V gene TRBV19; D perhaps matches TRBD1 (5 bases). V was clipped by 3 bases and J by 6 bases, with 12 bases between them. Germline CDR1 LNHDA, CDR2 SQIVND (reference sequence). The CDR3 extends over 13 amino acids. In DNA form, the CDR3 reads TGTGCCAGTAGTATCGGACAACTTCGCGAGCAGTACTTC. Its protein is CASSIGQLREQYF.

The V and J genes are TRBV5-1 and TRBJ2-1; TRBD2 matches 8 bases. CDR3 length: 16 amino acids. Germline lookup yields CDR1 SGHRS and CDR2 YFSETQ. The junction had 8 bases not matched to a gene; V was cut back by 4 bases and J by 2 bases. The CDR3 region has the DNA TGCGCCAGCAGCACTAAGAGCGGGAGACCCTACAATGAGCAGTTCTTC. Protein product: CASSTKSGRPYNEQFF.

This clone was seen just once. This chain connects TRBV30 to TRBJ2-2; TRBD2 agrees at 8 bases. The CDR3 runs 14 residues. Unmatched junction bases numbered 5, after V lost 2 bases and J lost 6 bases. Germline assignment: CDR1 GTSNPN and CDR2 SVGIG (reference sequence). CDR3 in amino acids: CAWSRGGPAGELFF. The CDR3 DNA reads TGTGCCTGGAGTCGGGGGGGTCCCGCCGGGGAGCTGTTTTTT. Complete variable domain (other parts from reference TRBV30 and TRBJ2-2): SQTIHQWPATLVQPVGSPLSLECTVEGTSNPNLYWYRQAAGRGLQLLFYSVGIGQISSEVPQNLSASRPQDRQFILSSKKLLLSDSGFYLCAWSRGGPAGELFFGEGSRLTVL.

The genes are TRBV5-4 and TRBJ2-5; 7 positions match TRBD1. In germline, CDR1 is SGHNT, CDR2 YYREEE (reference sequence). V lost 4 bases to trimming and J lost 3 bases; unmatched junction nucleotides: 6. The CDR3 contains 14 residues. The DNA for the CDR3 is TGTGCCAGCAGCCTCGGGACAGTCGAAGAGACCCAGTACTTC. Protein: CASSLGTVEETQYF.

This clone was seen once. V and J are TRBV4-2 and TRBJ2-7; 8 positions match TRBD2. The germline V gene encodes CDR1 LGHNA and CDR2 YNFKEQ. CDR3 size: 15 residues. With 0 bases clipped from V and 2 bases from J, the junction kept 3 bases outside the gene matches. The chain's CDR3 is CASSQELAEAYEQYF. The CDR3 DNA follows: TGTGCCAGCAGCCAAGAACTAGCGGAGGCCTACGAGCAGTACTTC.